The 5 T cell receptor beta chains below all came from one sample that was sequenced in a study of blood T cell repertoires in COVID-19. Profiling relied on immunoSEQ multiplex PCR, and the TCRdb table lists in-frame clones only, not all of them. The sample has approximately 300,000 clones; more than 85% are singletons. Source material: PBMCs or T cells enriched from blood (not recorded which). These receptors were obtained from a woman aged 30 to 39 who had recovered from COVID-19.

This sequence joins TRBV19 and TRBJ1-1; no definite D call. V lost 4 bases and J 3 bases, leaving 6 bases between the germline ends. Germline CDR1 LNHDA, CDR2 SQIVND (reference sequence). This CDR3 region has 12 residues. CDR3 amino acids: CASSNSYTEAFF. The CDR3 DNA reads TGTGCCAGTAGTAACAGTTACACTGAAGCTTTCTTT. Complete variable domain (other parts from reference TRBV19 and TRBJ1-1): DGGITQSPKYLFRKEGQNVTLSCEQNLNHDAMYWYRQDPGQGLRLIYYSQIVNDFQKGDIAEGYSVSREKKESFPLTVTSAQKNPTAFYLCASSNSYTEAFFGQGTRLTVV.

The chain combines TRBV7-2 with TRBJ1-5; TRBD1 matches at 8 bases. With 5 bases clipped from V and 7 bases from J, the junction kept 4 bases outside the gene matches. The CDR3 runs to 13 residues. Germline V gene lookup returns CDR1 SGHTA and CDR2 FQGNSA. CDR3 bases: TGTGCCAGCAGCATTGGACAGGGCCAGCCCCAGCATTTT. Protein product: CASSIGQGQPQHF.

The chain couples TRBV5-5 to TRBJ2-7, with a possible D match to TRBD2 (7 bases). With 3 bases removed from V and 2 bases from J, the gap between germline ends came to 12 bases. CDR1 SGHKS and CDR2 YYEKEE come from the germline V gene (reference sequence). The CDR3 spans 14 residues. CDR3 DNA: TGTGCCAGCAGCTGGGGAGGGGGGACCTACGAGCAGTACTTC. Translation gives CASSWGGGTYEQYF.

The CDR3 here is CATSKGQGYEQYF. In DNA, the CDR3 is TGTGCCACCAGCAAGGGGCAGGGCTACGAGCAGTACTTC. The chain links TRBV15 to TRBJ2-7, with TRBD1 as a possible D gene (5 bases). The CDR3 is 13 amino acids. Germline CDR1 LNHNV, CDR2 YYDKDF (reference sequence). The V end was cut by 4 bases, the J end by 3 bases, with 10 bases between. The full variable domain, with the rest looked up from reference TRBV15 and TRBJ2-7, is DAMVIQNPRYQVTQFGKPVTLSCSQTLNHNVMYWYQQKSSQAPKLLFHYYDKDFNNEADTPDNFQSRRPNTSFCFLDIRSPGLGDTAMYLCATSKGQGYEQYFGPGTRLTVT.

This CDR3 reads CASSQDLVGTEAFF. The DNA for the CDR3 is TGCGCCAGCAGCCAAGATCTAGTGGGCACTGAAGCTTTCTTT. This chain joins TRBV4-3 and TRBJ1-1, with unresolved D. Between the trimmed V and J ends, which lost 0 bases and 4 bases, there was a span of 9 bases. CDR1 and CDR2 (germline): LGHNA, YSLEER. The CDR3 is made up of 14 amino acids.